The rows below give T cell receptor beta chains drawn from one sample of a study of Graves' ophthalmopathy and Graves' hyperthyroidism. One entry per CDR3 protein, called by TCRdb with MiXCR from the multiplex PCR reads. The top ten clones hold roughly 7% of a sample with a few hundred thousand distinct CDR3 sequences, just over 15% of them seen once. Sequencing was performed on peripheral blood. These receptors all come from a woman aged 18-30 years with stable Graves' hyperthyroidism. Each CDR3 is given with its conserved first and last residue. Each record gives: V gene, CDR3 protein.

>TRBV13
CASSLAQGEANYGYTF
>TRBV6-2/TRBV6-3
CASRSQGPYEQYF
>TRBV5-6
CASSFLSSYEQYF
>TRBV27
CASSLRGLGEKLFF
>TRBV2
CASRFSLLDEQYF
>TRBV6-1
CASREERTGALNTEAFF
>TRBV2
CASSDLRQAEAFF
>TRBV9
CASSVASVGSPLHF
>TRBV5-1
CASSRVENTGELFF
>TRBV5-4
CASSLDAGEGTEAFF
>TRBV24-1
CATSDRTASSYNSPLHF
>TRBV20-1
CSARDPIGDSGSYEQYF
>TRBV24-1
CATSGQGVHGYTF
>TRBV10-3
CAISEGTAGETQYF
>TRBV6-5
CASSPQGPGNTIYF
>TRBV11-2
CASSLARDIFYEQYF
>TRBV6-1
CASSDRTGGVSNQPQHF
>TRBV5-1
CASSFGDRDVHEQYF
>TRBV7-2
CASSRDRGPGELFF
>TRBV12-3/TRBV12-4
CASILWCTEAFF
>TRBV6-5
CASSYAGTTIYEQYF
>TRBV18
CASSPKQGYGYTF
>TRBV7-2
CASSLADLNPLRFEQYF
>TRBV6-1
CASSLSGTYEQYF
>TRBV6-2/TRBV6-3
CASREIAGYEQYF
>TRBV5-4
CASSLAYAGATVAKNSKYF
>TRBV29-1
CSVALQGTPGNTIYF
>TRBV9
CASSVGWSFKGETQYF
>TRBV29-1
CSVGQGFTGELFF
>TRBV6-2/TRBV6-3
CASSYGTYSLGAYEQYF
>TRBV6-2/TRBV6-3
CASTPLSTGELFF
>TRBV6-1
CASRNLRAPGGYTF
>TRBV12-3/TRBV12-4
CASSLENTEAFF
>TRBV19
CASSMEPEWGAYQPQHF
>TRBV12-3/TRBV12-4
CASSPDRLGEQYF
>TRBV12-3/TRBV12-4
CASRRQGGSYEQYF
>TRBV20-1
CSAGLQGAGGYTF
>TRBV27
CASRDSPKFGGYTF
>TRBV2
CASSGLSYEQYF
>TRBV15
CATSSVPPRDRNSAGELFF
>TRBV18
CASSRSYEYEQYF
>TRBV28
CASSLPGLGTQYF
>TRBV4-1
CASSQDQAFYNSPLHF
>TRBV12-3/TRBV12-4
CASRERAAGETQYF
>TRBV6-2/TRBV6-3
CASSYRLAGVDEQYF
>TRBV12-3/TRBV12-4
CASSQDRNNGYTF
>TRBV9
CASSVEAGQTNSPLHF
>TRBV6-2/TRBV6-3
CASAPSSYEQYF
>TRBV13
CASSSYRDNIYGYTF
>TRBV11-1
CASNTGQGLGGELFF
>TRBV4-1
CASSQGETVNTEAFF